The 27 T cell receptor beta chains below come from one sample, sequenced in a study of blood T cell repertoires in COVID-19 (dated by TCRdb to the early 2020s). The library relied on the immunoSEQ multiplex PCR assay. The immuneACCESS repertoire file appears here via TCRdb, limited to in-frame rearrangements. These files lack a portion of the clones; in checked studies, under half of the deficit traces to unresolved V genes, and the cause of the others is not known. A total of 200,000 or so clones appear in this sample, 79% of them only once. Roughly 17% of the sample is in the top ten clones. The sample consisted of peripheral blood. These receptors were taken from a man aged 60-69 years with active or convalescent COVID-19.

CDR3 DNA sequence: TGTGCCACCAGCCTTAACAGGGGCGGCTATGGCTACACCTTC. This translates into CATSLNRGGYGYTF. The chain is built from TRBV15 and TRBJ1-2, with TRBD1 matching over 7 bases. This CDR3 region has 14 residues. CDR1 LNHNV and CDR2 YYDKDF come from the germline V gene (reference sequence). V was clipped by 5 bases and J by 4 bases; unmatched bases: 7.

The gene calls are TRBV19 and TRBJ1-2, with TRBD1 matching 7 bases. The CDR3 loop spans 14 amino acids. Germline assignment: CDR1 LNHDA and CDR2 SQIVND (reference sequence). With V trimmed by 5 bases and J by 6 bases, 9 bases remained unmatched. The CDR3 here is CASSGGTVFNGYTF. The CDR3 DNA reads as TGTGCCAGTAGTGGAGGGACAGTCTTCAATGGCTACACCTTC. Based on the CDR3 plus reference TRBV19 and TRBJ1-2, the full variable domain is DGGITQSPKYLFRKEGQNVTLSCEQNLNHDAMYWYRQDPGQGLRLIYYSQIVNDFQKGDIAEGYSVSREKKESFPLTVTSAQKNPTAFYLCASSGGTVFNGYTFGSGTRLTVV.

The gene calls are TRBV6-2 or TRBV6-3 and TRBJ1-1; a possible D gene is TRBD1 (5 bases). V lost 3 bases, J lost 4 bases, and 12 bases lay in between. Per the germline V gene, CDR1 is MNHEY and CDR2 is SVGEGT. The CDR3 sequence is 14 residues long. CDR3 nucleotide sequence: TGTGCCAGCAGTTATAGGGGTCGGGTCACTGAAGCTTTCTTT. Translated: CASSYRGRVTEAFF.

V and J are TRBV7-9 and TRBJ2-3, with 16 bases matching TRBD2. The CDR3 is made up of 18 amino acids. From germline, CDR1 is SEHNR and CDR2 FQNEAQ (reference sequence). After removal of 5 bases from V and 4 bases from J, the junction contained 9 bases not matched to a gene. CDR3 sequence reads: CASSTPGLAGGASDTQYF. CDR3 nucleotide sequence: TGTGCCAGCAGCACACCGGGACTAGCGGGGGGGGCCTCAGATACGCAGTATTTT.

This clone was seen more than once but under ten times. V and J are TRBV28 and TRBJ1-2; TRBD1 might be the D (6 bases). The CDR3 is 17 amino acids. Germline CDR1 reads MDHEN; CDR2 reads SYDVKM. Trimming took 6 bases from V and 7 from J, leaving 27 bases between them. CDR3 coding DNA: TGTGCCAGCAGGCTCCGGGATCGGCCTTTAATAGGGGGTGGCTACACCTTC. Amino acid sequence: CASRLRDRPLIGGGYTF.

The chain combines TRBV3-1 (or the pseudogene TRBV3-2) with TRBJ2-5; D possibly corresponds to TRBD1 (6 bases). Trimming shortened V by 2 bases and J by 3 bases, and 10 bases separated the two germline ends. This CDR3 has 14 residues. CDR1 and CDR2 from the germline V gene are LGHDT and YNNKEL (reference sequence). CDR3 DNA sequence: TGTGCCAGCAGCCAAAGGGGGACGGAAGAGACCCAGTACTTC. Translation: CASSQRGTEETQYF.

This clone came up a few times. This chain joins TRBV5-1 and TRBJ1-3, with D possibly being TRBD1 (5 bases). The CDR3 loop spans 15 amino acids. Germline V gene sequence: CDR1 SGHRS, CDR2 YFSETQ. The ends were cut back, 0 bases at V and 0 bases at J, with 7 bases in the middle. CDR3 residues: CASSLEGYSGNTIYF. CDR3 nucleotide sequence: TGCGCCAGCAGCTTGGAGGGGTACTCTGGAAACACCATATATTTT.

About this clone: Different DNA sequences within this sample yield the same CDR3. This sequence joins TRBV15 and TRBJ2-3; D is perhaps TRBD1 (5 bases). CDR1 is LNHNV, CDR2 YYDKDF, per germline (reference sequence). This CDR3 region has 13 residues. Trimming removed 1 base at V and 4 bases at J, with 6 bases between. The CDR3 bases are TGTGCCACCAGCAGAGGGGGCTCAGATACGCAGTATTTT. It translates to CATSRGGSDTQYF.

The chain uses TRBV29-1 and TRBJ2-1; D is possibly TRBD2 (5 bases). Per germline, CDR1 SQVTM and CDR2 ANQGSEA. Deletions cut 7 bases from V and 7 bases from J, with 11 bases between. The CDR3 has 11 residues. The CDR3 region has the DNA TGCAGCGCAGGACTGTTGAATGAGCAGTTCTTC. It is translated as CSAGLLNEQFF.

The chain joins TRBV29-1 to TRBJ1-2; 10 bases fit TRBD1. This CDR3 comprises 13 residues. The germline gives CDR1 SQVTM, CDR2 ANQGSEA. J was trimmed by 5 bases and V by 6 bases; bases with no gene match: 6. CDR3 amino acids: CSVNKDRGYGYTF. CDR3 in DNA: TGCAGCGTAAACAAGGACAGGGGGTATGGCTACACCTTC.

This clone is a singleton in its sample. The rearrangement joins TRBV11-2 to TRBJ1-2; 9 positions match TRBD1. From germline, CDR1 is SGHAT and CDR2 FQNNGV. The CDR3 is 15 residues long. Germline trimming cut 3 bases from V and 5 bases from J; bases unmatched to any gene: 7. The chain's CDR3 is CASSFPGTGLYGYTF. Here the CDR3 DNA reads TGTGCCAGCAGCTTTCCCGGGACAGGGCTGTATGGCTACACCTTC.

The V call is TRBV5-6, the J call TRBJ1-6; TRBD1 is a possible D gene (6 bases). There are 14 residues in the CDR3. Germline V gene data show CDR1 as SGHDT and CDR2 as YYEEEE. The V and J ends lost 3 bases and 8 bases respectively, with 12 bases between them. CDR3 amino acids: CASSYGTIDSPLHF. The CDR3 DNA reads TGTGCCAGCAGCTACGGGACAATCGATTCACCCCTCCACTTT. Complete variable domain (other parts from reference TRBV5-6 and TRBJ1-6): DAGVTQSPTHLIKTRGQQVTLRCSPKSGHDTVSWYQQALGQGPQFIFQYYEEEERQRGNFPDRFSGHQFPNYSSELNVNALLLGDSALYLCASSYGTIDSPLHFGNGTRLTVT.

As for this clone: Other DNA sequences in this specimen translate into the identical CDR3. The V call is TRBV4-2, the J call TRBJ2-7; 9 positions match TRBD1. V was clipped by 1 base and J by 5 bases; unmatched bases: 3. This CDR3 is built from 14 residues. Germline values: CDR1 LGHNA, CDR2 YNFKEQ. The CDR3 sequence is CASSQGRTGDEQYF. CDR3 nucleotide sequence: TGTGCCAGCAGCCAAGGGCGGACAGGGGACGAGCAGTACTTC.

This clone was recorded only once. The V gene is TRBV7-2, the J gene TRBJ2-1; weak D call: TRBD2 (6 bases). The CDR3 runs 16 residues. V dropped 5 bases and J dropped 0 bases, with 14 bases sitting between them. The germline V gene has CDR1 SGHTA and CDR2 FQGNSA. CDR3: CASSRWGRSSYNEQFF. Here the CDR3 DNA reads TGTGCCAGCAGCCGCTGGGGGAGGAGCTCCTACAATGAGCAGTTCTTC.

The CDR3 DNA reads as TGTGCCACGACTGCCACTAGCGAGAGAACCGGGGAGCTGTTTTTT. Translation gives CATTATSERTGELFF. This chain uses TRBV28 with TRBJ2-2, with 7 bases fitting TRBD2. The CDR3 is 15 residues long. V gave up 10 bases and J gave up 5 bases; unmatched junction bases: 13. CDR1 and CDR2 (germline): MDHEN, SYDVKM.

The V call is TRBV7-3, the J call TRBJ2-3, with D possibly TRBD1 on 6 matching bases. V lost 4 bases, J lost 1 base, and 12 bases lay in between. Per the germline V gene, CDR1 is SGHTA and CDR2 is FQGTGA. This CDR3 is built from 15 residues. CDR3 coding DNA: TGTGCCAGCAGCTCGCAGGGGCTTCGCACAGATACGCAGTATTTT. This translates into CASSSQGLRTDTQYF.

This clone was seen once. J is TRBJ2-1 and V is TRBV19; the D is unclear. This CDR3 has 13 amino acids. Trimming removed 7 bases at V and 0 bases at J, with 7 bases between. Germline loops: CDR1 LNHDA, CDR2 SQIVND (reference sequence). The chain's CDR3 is CASKAVSYNEQFF. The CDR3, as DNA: TGTGCCAGTAAGGCGGTCTCCTACAATGAGCAGTTCTTC.

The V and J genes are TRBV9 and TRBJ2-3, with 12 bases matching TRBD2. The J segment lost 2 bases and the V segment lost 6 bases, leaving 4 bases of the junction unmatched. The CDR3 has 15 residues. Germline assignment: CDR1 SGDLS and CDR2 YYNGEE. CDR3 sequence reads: CASTRLAGDTDTQYF. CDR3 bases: TGTGCCAGCACCCGACTAGCGGGGGACACAGATACGCAGTATTTT. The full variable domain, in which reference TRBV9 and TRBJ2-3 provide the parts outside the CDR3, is DSGVTQTPKHLITATGQRVTLRCSPRSGDLSVYWYQQSLDQGLQFLIQYYNGEERAKGNILERFSAQQFPDLHSELNLSSLELGDSALYFCASTRLAGDTDTQYFGPGTRLTVL.

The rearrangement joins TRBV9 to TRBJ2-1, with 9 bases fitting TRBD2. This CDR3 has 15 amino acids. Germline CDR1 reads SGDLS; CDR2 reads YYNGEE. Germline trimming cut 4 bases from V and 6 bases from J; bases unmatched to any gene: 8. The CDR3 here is CASSPSGTSTNEQFF. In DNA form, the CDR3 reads TGTGCCAGCAGCCCCTCCGGGACTAGCACCAATGAGCAGTTCTTC.

CDR3 nucleotide sequence: TGCGCCAGCATCAGATTAGCGGGAGAAGACGGGGAGCTGTTTTTT. Its translation: CASIRLAGEDGELFF. The chain recombines TRBV5-1 with TRBJ2-2, with 9 nucleotides matching TRBD2. The V gene end was trimmed by 6 bases and the J gene end by 7 bases; junction bases not matched to a gene: 10. CDR3 size: 15 residues. The germline V gene encodes CDR1 SGHRS and CDR2 YFSETQ.

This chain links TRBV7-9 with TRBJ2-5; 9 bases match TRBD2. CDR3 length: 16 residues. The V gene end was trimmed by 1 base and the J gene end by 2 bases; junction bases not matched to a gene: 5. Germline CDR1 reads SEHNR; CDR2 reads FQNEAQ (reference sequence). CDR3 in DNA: TGTGCCAGCAGCTTAGTGCTAGCGGGGTTACAAGAGACCCAGTACTTC. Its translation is CASSLVLAGLQETQYF. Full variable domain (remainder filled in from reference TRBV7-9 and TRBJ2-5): DTGVSQNPRHKITKRGQNVTFRCDPISEHNRLYWYRQTLGQGPEFLTYFQNEAQLEKSRLLSDRFSAERPKGSFSTLEIQRTEQGDSAMYLCASSLVLAGLQETQYFGPGTRLLVL.

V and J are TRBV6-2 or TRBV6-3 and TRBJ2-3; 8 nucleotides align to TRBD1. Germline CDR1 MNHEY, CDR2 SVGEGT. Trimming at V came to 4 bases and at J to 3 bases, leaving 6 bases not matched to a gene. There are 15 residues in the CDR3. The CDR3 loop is CASSWDRPGTDTQYF. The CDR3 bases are TGTGCCAGCAGTTGGGACAGGCCGGGGACAGATACGCAGTATTTT.

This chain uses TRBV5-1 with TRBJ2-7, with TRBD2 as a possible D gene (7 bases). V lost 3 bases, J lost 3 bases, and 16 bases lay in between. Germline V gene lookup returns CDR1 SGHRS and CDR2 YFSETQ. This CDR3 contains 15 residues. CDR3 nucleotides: TGCGCCAGCAGCTGGACTCGGGGGGCATACTACGAGCAGTACTTC. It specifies CASSWTRGAYYEQYF.

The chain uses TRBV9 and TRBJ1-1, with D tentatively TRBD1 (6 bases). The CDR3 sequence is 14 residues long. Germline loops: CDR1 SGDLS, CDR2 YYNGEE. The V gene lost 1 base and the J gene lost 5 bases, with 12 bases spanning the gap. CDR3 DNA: TGTGCCAGCAGCGTAAGTAGGCAGGGGACTGAAGCTTTCTTT. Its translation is CASSVSRQGTEAFF.

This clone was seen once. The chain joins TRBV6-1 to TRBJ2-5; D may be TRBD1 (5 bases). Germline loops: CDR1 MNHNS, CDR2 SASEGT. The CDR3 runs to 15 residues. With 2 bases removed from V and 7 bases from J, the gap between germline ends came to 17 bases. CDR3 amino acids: CASSEQIRGRGTQYF. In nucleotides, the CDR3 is TGTGCCAGCAGTGAACAAATTAGAGGAAGGGGGACCCAGTACTTC.

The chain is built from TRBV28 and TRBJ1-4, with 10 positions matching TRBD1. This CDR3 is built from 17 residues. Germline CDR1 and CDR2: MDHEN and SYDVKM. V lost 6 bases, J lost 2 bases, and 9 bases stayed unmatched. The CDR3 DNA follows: TGTGCCAGCAGCCGGGACAGGGGATGGGCGACTAATGAAAAACTGTTTTTT. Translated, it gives CASSRDRGWATNEKLFF.

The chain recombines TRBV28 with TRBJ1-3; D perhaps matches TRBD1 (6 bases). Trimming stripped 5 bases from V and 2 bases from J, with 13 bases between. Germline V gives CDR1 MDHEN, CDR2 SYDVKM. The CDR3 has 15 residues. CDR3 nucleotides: TGTGCCAGCAGTGCTCAGGGGACCCCTGGAAACACCATATATTTT. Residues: CASSAQGTPGNTIYF.